These T cell receptor beta chains were read from a single sample in a study of OX40 agonist ivuxolimab in advanced cancers. Profiled with immunoSEQ multiplex PCR; TCRdb holds only in-frame clones, not every one. Of fewer than 140,000 clones listed, 75% to 95% were seen once; the top ten hold roughly 0.5%. The specimen was CD4+ or CD8+ T cells sorted from blood, collected in a trial of the OX40 agonist ivuxolimab. The source is an adult with an advanced solid tumor such as melanoma, head and neck, liver or kidney cancer. CDR3s include the opening cysteine and the closing phenylalanine or tryptophan. A D gene is named only where the DNA matches it firmly. Part of the rows lack a size; the others show once, few, many or a class for expanded clones.

CDR3 DNA: TGCGCCAGCAGCCTCGGGGCGGGTCCCAGTGGGCAAGAGACCCAGTACTTC; CDR3 protein: CASSLGAGPSGQETQYF; clone size: .; D gene: .; J gene: TRBJ2-5; V gene: TRBV5-1; CDR3 length: 17
CDR3 DNA: TGTGCCAGCAGCGCTATTGGGGAAAAACTGTTTTTT; CDR3 protein: CASSAIGEKLFF; clone size: once; D gene: .; J gene: TRBJ1-4; V gene: TRBV9; CDR3 length: 12
CDR3 DNA: TGTGCCAGCAGTGAGGGGGTTAGCGGGCCAAGAGAGACCCAGTACTTC; CDR3 protein: CASSEGVSGPRETQYF; clone size: .; D gene: TRBD2; J gene: TRBJ2-5; V gene: TRBV6-1; CDR3 length: 16
CDR3 DNA: TGTGCCAGCAGCAAAGGGGAACAGGGGTTTTCAGGAAACACCATATATTTT; CDR3 protein: CASSKGEQGFSGNTIYF; clone size: .; D gene: .; J gene: TRBJ1-3; V gene: TRBV21-1; CDR3 length: 17
CDR3 DNA: TGTGCCAGCTATACGCCGGCAGATAACTATGGCTACACCTTC; CDR3 protein: CASYTPADNYGYTF; clone size: .; D gene: .; J gene: TRBJ1-2; V gene: TRBV28; CDR3 length: 14
CDR3 DNA: TGTGCCAGTAGTATAGGCAGCGGGGGGTCTTTTACGCAGTATTTT; CDR3 protein: CASSIGSGGSFTQYF; clone size: .; D gene: TRBD2; J gene: TRBJ2-3; V gene: TRBV19; CDR3 length: 15
CDR3 DNA: TGTGCCAGCAGCACTCGGACGGGGGCGTTGGAGGGCTACACCTTC; CDR3 protein: CASSTRTGALEGYTF; clone size: .; D gene: .; J gene: TRBJ1-2; V gene: TRBV9; CDR3 length: 15
CDR3 DNA: TGTGCCAGCAGTTCATACAGGGGAGAGGTAGCAGATACGCAGTATTTT; CDR3 protein: CASSSYRGEVADTQYF; clone size: .; D gene: TRBD1; J gene: TRBJ2-3; V gene: TRBV27; CDR3 length: 16
CDR3 DNA: TGTGCCAGCAGGGCAGGACAGCCCTCCTATGGCTACACCTTC; CDR3 protein: CASRAGQPSYGYTF; clone size: .; D gene: .; J gene: TRBJ1-2; V gene: TRBV7-2; CDR3 length: 14
CDR3 DNA: TGTGCCAGCAGATTTAGCGGGGGGGCCCAGGAGCAGTTCTTC; CDR3 protein: CASRFSGGAQEQFF; clone size: .; D gene: TRBD2; J gene: TRBJ2-1; V gene: TRBV6-5; CDR3 length: 14
CDR3 DNA: TGTGCCAGCAGTTCCCCCGGGACTGCTAACTATGGCTACACCTTC; CDR3 protein: CASSSPGTANYGYTF; clone size: .; D gene: .; J gene: TRBJ1-2; V gene: TRBV28; CDR3 length: 15
CDR3 DNA: TGTGCCAGCAGATCCATTACCAACTATGGCTACACCTTC; CDR3 protein: CASRSITNYGYTF; clone size: .; D gene: .; J gene: TRBJ1-2; V gene: TRBV6-1; CDR3 length: 13
CDR3 DNA: TGCGCCAGCACCGGCCTAGCGTCATCCTACGAGCAGTACTTC; CDR3 protein: CASTGLASSYEQYF; clone size: .; D gene: .; J gene: TRBJ2-7; V gene: TRBV5-1; CDR3 length: 14
CDR3 DNA: TGTGCCAGCCGCCCGACCGCTCACTATGGCTACACCTTC; CDR3 protein: CASRPTAHYGYTF; clone size: .; D gene: .; J gene: TRBJ1-2; V gene: TRBV28; CDR3 length: 13
CDR3 DNA: TGTGCCAGCAGCCGAGGACAGAACACTGAAGCTTTCTTT; CDR3 protein: CASSRGQNTEAFF; clone size: .; D gene: .; J gene: TRBJ1-1; V gene: TRBV7-2; CDR3 length: 13